The clone carrying this T cell receptor beta chain has more than one count but fewer than ten. The data are from a study of T cells in tumors after PD-1 blockade. Whole-study context: Patients had no prior checkpoint blockade, systemic immunosuppressants, or anti-cancer therapy within 4 weeks. Each patient got pembrolizumab 200 mg every 3 weeks or cemiplimab 350 mg every 2 weeks. Some patients also took daily vismodegib 150 mg during anti-PD-1 treatment.

Germline CDR1 and CDR2: MNHEY and SVGAGI. The germline V and J ends were trimmed by 6 bases and 0 bases, with 13 bases remaining between them. There are 15 residues in the CDR3. Template: tumor biopsy or peripheral blood genomic DNA, roughly 550-6,500 ng per sample. This table comes from immunoSEQ multiplex PCR, and its TCRdb copy is limited to in-frame clones, with some not included. Of 45,000 to 60,000 clones detected, 75% to 80% appear once; the ten largest clones hold 16%. This receptor was identified in a human donor with basal cell carcinoma. The material sequenced was PBMCs, taken before anti-PD-1 treatment. The chain combines TRBV6-5 with TRBJ2-3, with D perhaps given as TRBD1 or TRBD2 (5 bases each). Here the CDR3 DNA reads TGTGCCAGCAGATTCCGGGACCTTAGCACAGATACGCAGTATTTT. Encoded protein: CASRFRDLSTDTQYF.